The sequence of this T cell receptor beta chain was determined in a study of blood T cell repertoires in COVID-19 (TCRdb year 2020). A note on the overall study: The collaborator samples originated in the United States, Italy and Spain and spanned the acute and convalescent phases of COVID-19. The prospective study material was composed of cDNA or gDNA derived from T cells, B-cell-depleted T cells, or PBMCs. Subjects who had been exposed to COVID-19, were actively infected with it, or had recovered from it provided the deeply sampled blood TCRbeta repertoires that made up the dataset. A freely available public database, intended as a resource for researchers studying the immune response to SARS-CoV-2, is where the repertoires were released. The samples were drawn from the first 160 participants of the ongoing ImmuneRACE study and from about 1,200 subjects provided by 6 global collaborators. Sample metadata almost always included a de-identified subject ID, COVID-19 status, age in years and sex. Where available, HLA class I and class II types were taken from metadata supplied by the sample provider and were not determined by assay-based typing.

Enrolling through a virtual design, the prospective study's participants ranged in age from roughly 18 to 95 years and lived across 24 United States geographic areas. Cohort assignment in the prospective study relied on participant-reported clinical history from a screening survey and a study questionnaire. Mobile phlebotomists in the prospective study collected whole blood, serum and a nasopharyngeal or oropharyngeal swab from every participant. Over a roughly two-month period, participants in the prospective study had the option of providing additional blood draws and questionnaires. Blood samples from the prospective study were shipped frozen or at room temperature prior to DNA extraction. This clone has just a few counts. The clone's antigen remains unknown. No much larger clone exists at a distance of one base, and base qualities are not known. The study at large found these results: Clinical and demographic metadata were provided uncurated, with the amount varying by source and participant.

The CDR3 starts with the cysteine, ends with the phenylalanine, and has 16 residues. Just the 48-base CDR3 DNA is kept, in frame starting at base 1. CDR1 SGDLS and CDR2 YYNGEE were looked up in the germline V gene. From V the trimming removes 4 bases and from J it removes 1 base, while the gene matches leave 7 bases of the junction unaccounted for. The immunoSEQ Assay, a bias-controlled multiplex PCR, was used to amplify TCRbeta CDR3 regions from genomic DNA. The paper's data handling went like this. The number of nucleated cells in each sample was estimated by amplification of reference gene primers within the assay. To quantify the absolute abundance of each unique TCRbeta CDR3 rearrangement, sequence reads were collapsed and filtered. For each sample, productive Simpson clonality was calculated as the square root of Simpson's diversity index across productive rearrangements. Entries here come from immuneACCESS through TCRdb and include only in-frame sequences with V and J called. Some clones fail to appear in such tables; in the studies checked, an unresolved V gene covers under half of the shortfall, and the cause of the remainder is unknown. V, J and clone size reflect that table, while D and trimming were determined from the DNA. Recorded for this sample are roughly 250,000 clones; roughly 86% of them occurred a single time. 3.3% of the sample belongs to the ten largest clones.

The receptor comes from a woman aged 35 to 49 with acute COVID-19. Sequenced input: PBMCs or T cells enriched from blood (not recorded which). The chain was built from TRBV9 and TRBJ2-2, and 7 bases in between align with TRBD2. The CDR3 region: CASSLSAGVNTGELFF. The base sequence is TGTGCCAGCAGCCTCTCCGCGGGGGTGAACACCGGGGAGCTGTTTTTT.